This TCR beta chain was found in a study of cytomegalovirus exposure and HLA in healthy donors. Turning to the study itself: Some 80 million unique TCRs from HLA-typed donors were held in an early data release. General study results and limits: The classifier was said to identify cytomegalovirus status with high specificity and sensitivity. V- and J-gene trimming of TCR beta was linked (in a later analysis) to a missense DCLRE1C variant.

This CDR3 is 15 amino acids long. Germline V gene lookup returns CDR1 SNHLY and CDR2 FYNNEI. V was shortened by 7 bases and J by 5 bases, with 18 bases between the two germline ends. Notes on this clone: The antigen is not known.

The PCR contained 60 Vbeta and 13 Jbeta primers. The assay was immunoSEQ multiplex PCR, and TCRdb's table has in-frame clones only and misses some. In the table there are roughly 97,000 clones, approximately 70% of which are singletons. The chain carries TRBV2 and TRBJ1-5; a weak D match, TRBD1 (5 bases). The sequence was collected from a middle-aged man in good health and CMV-seronegative. The source material was PBMCs. The CDR3 loop is CASTARERSDQPQHF. The CDR3 DNA reads TGTGCCAGCACCGCCAGGGAAAGGAGCGATCAGCCCCAGCATTTT.